Listed below are T cell receptor beta chains from one sample, sequenced in a study of identical twins. TCRdb recomputed calls from the 5' RACE reads with MiXCR, one row per CDR3 protein. The table includes about 520,000 distinct CDR3 sequences, roughly a fifth detected once. Another study also made use of these data, one on T cells expressing NK-cell markers.

The material sequenced was CD4+ T cells sorted from blood. The receptor set was obtained from a woman aged 18-35 years in good health. CDR3s include the opening cysteine and the closing phenylalanine or tryptophan. D genes are given only for firm matches. Part of the rows lack a size; the others show once, few, many or a class for expanded clones.

size | J | D | V | CDR3 | DNA
. | TRBJ2-5 | . | TRBV7-2 | CASSLQGSRETQYF | TGTGCCAGCAGTCTACAGGGTTCGCGAGAGACCCAGTACTTC
many | TRBJ2-1 | . | TRBV10-3 | CAISPTVYNEQFF | TGTGCCATCTCGCCTACCGTTTACAATGAGCAGTTCTTC
. | TRBJ2-4 | . | TRBV7-2 | CASSFAGGQGQIQYF | TGTGCCAGCAGCTTTGCGGGAGGACAGGGTCAAATTCAGTACTTC
few | TRBJ2-3 | . | TRBV20-1 | CSASTASGTDTQYF | TGCAGTGCTTCGACTGCGTCCGGCACAGATACGCAGTATTTT
. | TRBJ2-1 | . | TRBV5-6 | CASSLVGGQRYNEQFF | TGTGCCAGCAGCTTGGTCGGCGGACAGCGCTACAATGAGCAGTTCTTC
. | TRBJ1-3 | . | TRBV20-1 | CSVRADGNTIYF | TGCAGTGTAAGGGCCGACGGAAACACCATATATTTT
few | TRBJ2-3 | . | TRBV20-1 | CSARDTRTDTQYF | TGCAGTGCTAGAGATACGCGCACAGATACGCAGTATTTT
. | TRBJ2-3 | . | TRBV20-1 | CSAPRDRTDTQYF | TGCAGTGCTCCCCGGGACCGGACAGATACGCAGTATTTT
many | TRBJ1-2 | . | TRBV19 | CASSLGGVGGYTF | TGTGCCAGTAGCCTCGGGGGCGTAGGTGGCTACACCTTC
. | TRBJ2-3 | . | TRBV5-1 | CASSPLGSDTQYF | TGCGCCAGCAGTCCTCTAGGTTCAGATACGCAGTATTTT
. | TRBJ2-1 | . | TRBV12-3/TRBV12-4 | CASSPLGGQFF | TGTGCCAGCAGTCCTTTGGGGGGACAGTTCTTC
few | TRBJ2-5 | . | TRBV12-3/TRBV12-4 | CASSPGGAGGETQYF | TGTGCCAGCAGTCCCGGGGGGGCAGGGGGCGAGACCCAGTACTTC
few | TRBJ2-1 | TRBD2 | TRBV5-1 | CASSWGGSSYNEQFF | TGCGCCAGCAGCTGGGGAGGGAGCTCCTACAATGAGCAGTTCTTC
few | TRBJ1-5 | TRBD1 | TRBV7-9 | CASSLAWTGSNQPQHF | TGTGCCAGCAGCTTAGCCTGGACAGGGAGTAATCAGCCCCAGCATTTT
few | TRBJ2-4 | TRBD2 | TRBV7-6 | CASSLESAGGTAKNIQYF | TGTGCCAGCAGCTTAGAATCGGCGGGAGGGACAGCCAAAAACATTCAGTACTTC
few | TRBJ2-7 | . | TRBV14 | CASSPQPGEQYF | TGTGCCAGCAGCCCCCAGCCTGGCGAGCAGTACTTC
few | TRBJ2-5 | . | TRBV20-1 | CSARDSYGETQYF | TGCAGTGCTAGAGACAGTTATGGGGAGACCCAGTACTTC
. | TRBJ1-2 | . | TRBV12-3/TRBV12-4 | CASRAAVEDYGYTF | TGTGCCAGCAGGGCAGCCGTAGAGGACTATGGCTACACCTTC
. | TRBJ2-7 | . | TRBV20-1 | CSLLRQERNEQYF | TGCAGTCTCCTCAGACAGGAAAGGAACGAGCAGTACTTC
once | TRBJ2-5 | TRBD2 | TRBV27 | CTSSLPQTSGQETQYF | TGCACCAGCAGTTTGCCCCAGACTAGCGGCCAAGAGACCCAGTACTTC
. | TRBJ1-2 | . | TRBV6-2/TRBV6-3 | CASSYNTLYGYTF | TGTGCCAGCAGTTACAACACCCTCTATGGCTACACCTTC
. | TRBJ2-3 | . | TRBV5-1 | CASSLGPIGTDTQYF | TGCGCCAGCAGCTTGGGACCGATAGGCACAGATACGCAGTATTTT
. | TRBJ1-1 | . | TRBV6-2/TRBV6-3 | CASSYPPSNLNTEAFF | TGTGCCAGCAGTTACCCGCCCAGTAATCTGAACACTGAAGCTTTCTTT
few | TRBJ1-1 | TRBD1 | TRBV6-4 | CASSPIQGSTEAFF | TGTGCCAGCAGTCCGATACAGGGGAGCACTGAAGCTTTCTTT
. | TRBJ2-3 | . | TRBV27 | CASKYRTVVSTDTQYF | TGTGCCAGCAAATATCGAACGGTGGTTAGCACAGATACGCAGTATTTT
. | TRBJ2-1 | . | TRBV12-3/TRBV12-4 | CASSFLRGSGYNEQFF | TGTGCCAGCAGTTTCCTCAGGGGTAGCGGGTACAATGAGCAGTTCTTC
. | TRBJ2-3 | . | TRBV20-1 | CSAQSPTHASTDTQYF | TGCAGTGCTCAGAGCCCGACACACGCTAGCACAGATACGCAGTATTTT
few | TRBJ2-1 | . | TRBV9 | CASSVEKNEQFF | TGTGCCAGCAGCGTAGAAAAGAATGAGCAGTTCTTC
few | TRBJ1-2 | . | TRBV10-3 | CAISESMIASGTF | TGTGCCATCAGTGAGTCGATGATAGCCAGCGGCACCTTC
. | TRBJ2-1 | TRBD2 | TRBV2 | CASSDIPGLAGGDEQFF | TGTGCCAGCAGTGACATCCCCGGACTAGCGGGAGGGGATGAGCAGTTCTTC
once | TRBJ1-4 | . | TRBV10-3 | CATTGGVGEKLFF | TGTGCCACCACGGGGGGAGTCGGCGAAAAACTGTTTTTT
. | TRBJ2-3 | . | TRBV5-1 | CASSLDTYSTDTQYF | TGCGCCAGCAGCTTGGACACGTATAGCACAGATACGCAGTATTTT
. | TRBJ1-1 | TRBD1 | TRBV4-2 | CASSHLKTGGWTEAFF | TGTGCCAGCAGCCACCTTAAAACAGGGGGCTGGACTGAAGCTTTCTTT
few | TRBJ2-1 | . | TRBV6-6 | CASRRDNEQFF | TGTGCCAGTCGGAGGGACAATGAGCAGTTCTTC
. | TRBJ2-2 | TRBD2 | TRBV5-1 | CASSFGGDTGELFF | TGCGCCAGCAGCTTTGGGGGGGACACCGGGGAGCTGTTTTTT
. | TRBJ2-4 | . | TRBV6-2/TRBV6-3 | CASTQGSNIQYF | TGTGCCAGCACCCAGGGGTCAAACATTCAGTACTTC
many | TRBJ1-2 | . | TRBV5-6 | CASSLEGVGGYTF | TGTGCCAGCAGCTTGGAAGGAGTGGGGGGCTACACCTTC
few | TRBJ2-2 | . | TRBV7-9 | CASSLGAFHTGELFF | TGTGCCAGCAGCTTAGGGGCTTTTCACACCGGGGAGCTGTTTTTT
. | TRBJ2-3 | . | TRBV12-3/TRBV12-4 | CASSSPLGRGITDTQYF | TGTGCCAGCAGTTCGCCCTTGGGGCGGGGTATCACAGATACGCAGTATTTT
. | TRBJ1-2 | . | TRBV12-3/TRBV12-4 | CASRGGGRGYTF | TGTGCCTCCCGGGGCGGGGGCCGGGGCTACACCTTC
few | TRBJ1-2 | . | TRBV10-3 | CAISEGLNYGYTF | TGTGCCATCAGTGAAGGTCTGAACTATGGCTACACCTTC